The 17 T cell receptor beta chains reported below all come from one sample, sequenced in a study of shared clonotypes between healthy human individuals. The method was immunoSEQ multiplex PCR; TCRdb's version includes in-frame clones alone and lacks a portion of them. The table shows about 990,000 clones, with roughly 74% occurring only once. Material for sequencing was memory CD4+ T cells from PBMCs. Subset described: CD45RA-negative fraction. The receptor set was obtained from a man in his late teens or twenties in good health. Some clones in this sample may be carry-over from other donors' samples.

Concerning this clone: This CDR3 is also generated by other DNA sequences in the sample. The chain's CDR3 is CASSLRVSGANVLTF. CDR3 in DNA: TGTGCCAGCAGCTTGCGCGTCTCTGGGGCCAACGTCCTGACTTTC. J is TRBJ2-6 and V is TRBV5-8; no clear D gene. Germline CDR1 and CDR2: SGHTS and YDEGEE. The V gene lost 1 base and the J gene lost 0 bases, with 5 bases spanning the gap. This CDR3 has 15 residues.

This clone turned up a few times. The gene calls are TRBV7-3 and TRBJ2-5; 8 bases map to TRBD1. The CDR3 runs to 15 residues. The V segment lost 4 bases and the J segment 4 bases; nucleotides outside the gene matches: 8. Looked up from germline, CDR1 is SGHTA and CDR2 is FQGTGA. CDR3: CASSSQGQGGETQYF. CDR3 bases: TGTGCCAGCAGCTCTCAAGGACAGGGAGGAGAGACCCAGTACTTC.

This clone was detected once. The chain couples TRBV18 to TRBJ1-2; 7 positions agree with TRBD1. The CDR3 has 14 residues. J lost 7 bases, V lost 3 bases, and 8 bases had no gene match. Germline assignment: CDR1 KGHSH and CDR2 LQKENI. CDR3 amino acids: CASSPPGQAGGYTF. The CDR3 DNA is TGTGCCAGCTCACCCCCAGGACAGGCGGGTGGCTACACCTTC. The full variable domain, in which reference TRBV18 and TRBJ1-2 provide the parts outside the CDR3, is NAGVMQNPRHLVRRRGQEARLRCSPMKGHSHVYWYRQLPEEGLKFMVYLQKENIIDESGMPKERFSAEFPKEGPSILRIQQVVRGDSAAYFCASSPPGQAGGYTFGSGTRLTVV.

The chain employs TRBV6-5 and TRBJ2-3, with D unclear. The CDR3 is 12 residues long. The V gene lost 6 bases and the J gene lost 4 bases, with 8 bases spanning the gap. Germline-derived CDR1 and CDR2 are MNHEY and SVGAGI. The CDR3 protein is CASSREADTQYF. CDR3 bases: TGTGCCAGCAGCCGAGAGGCAGATACGCAGTATTTT.

A remark on this clone: Mismatch with germline at one junction end may stem from a read error. This chain uses TRBV5-4 with TRBJ1-4; weak D call: TRBD1 (5 bases). The CDR3 consists of 17 residues. CDR1 and CDR2 from the germline V gene are SGHNT and YYREEE (reference sequence). The CDR3: CASSLAGPLATNEKLFF. Written as DNA, the CDR3 is TGTGCCAGCAGTTTGGCGGGACCACTTGCAACTAATGAAAAACTGTTTTTT.

Worth noting for this clone: The same CDR3 also results from other DNA sequences found in this sample. V is TRBV7-9 and J is TRBJ2-7, with D perhaps matching TRBD1 or TRBD2 (6 bases each). CDR1 and CDR2 from the germline V gene are SEHNR and FQNEAQ (reference sequence). V gave up 0 bases and J gave up 7 bases, with 13 bases separating them. The CDR3 is 14 residues long. CDR3 nucleotide sequence: TGTGCCAGCAGCTTAGCAGGGGGGAGTAATGAGCAGTACTTC. Amino acids: CASSLAGGSNEQYF.

Many counts were recorded for this clone. This chain links TRBV4-1 with TRBJ2-2, with 10 bases fitting TRBD1. This CDR3 contains 18 residues. After removal of 2 bases from V and 7 bases from J, the junction contained 13 bases not matched to a gene. Germline CDR1 MGHRA, CDR2 YSYEKL. The CDR3: CASSQRSRQGAYSGELFF. Written as DNA, the CDR3 is TGCGCCAGCAGCCAAAGGTCCCGACAGGGGGCATATAGCGGGGAGCTGTTTTTT.

The J gene is TRBJ2-3, the V gene TRBV30; 8 bases map to TRBD2. This CDR3 region has 17 residues. Germline trimming cut 1 base from V and 1 base from J; bases unmatched to any gene: 10. The germline V gene encodes CDR1 GTSNPN and CDR2 SVGIG (reference sequence). CDR3 residues: CAWSEEVAGLGTDTQYF. The CDR3 region has the DNA TGTGCCTGGAGTGAGGAGGTAGCGGGACTCGGCACAGATACGCAGTATTTT.

To note about this clone: The sample has other DNA sequences that encode this CDR3 too. The gene calls are TRBV30 and TRBJ2-7; no clear D. CDR3 length equals 11 residues. Germline CDR1 is GTSNPN and CDR2 is SVGIG (reference sequence). The germline V and J ends were trimmed by 2 bases and 7 bases, with 9 bases remaining between them. DNA for the CDR3: TGTGCCTGGAGTTTCGGTGGGGAGCAGTACTTC. It yields the protein CAWSFGGEQYF.

V and J are TRBV19 and TRBJ1-2, with 7 bases aligning to TRBD1. The CDR3 has 13 residues. From germline, CDR1 is LNHDA and CDR2 SQIVND (reference sequence). V dropped 10 bases and J dropped 2; count of bases not matched to a gene: 7. Here the CDR3 DNA reads TGTGCCACCCAGGGGGTCGGGAACTATGGCTACACCTTC. Encoded protein: CATQGVGNYGYTF.

In this sample, this clone turned up a few times. Different DNA sequences within this sample yield the same CDR3. The CDR3 loop is CASSLEGSTGELFF. CDR3 nucleotide sequence: TGCGCCAGCAGCTTGGAGGGGAGCACCGGGGAGCTGTTTTTT. The chain employs TRBV5-1 and TRBJ2-2; TRBD1 or TRBD2 may be the D gene (5 bases each). This CDR3 comprises 14 residues. From germline, CDR1 is SGHRS and CDR2 YFSETQ. V was clipped by 0 bases and J by 4 bases, with 7 bases between them.

As regards this clone: One base away lies a much larger clone, so this may be a sequencing read error. In DNA, the CDR3 is TGTGCCAGCAGGGCTAGCGGGGGCACAGATACGCAGTATTTT. This gives the protein CASRASGGTDTQYF. This sequence joins TRBV28 and TRBJ2-3; 9 bases line up with TRBD2. J lost 1 base, V lost 6 bases, and 2 bases had no gene match. The CDR3 runs 14 residues. CDR1 and CDR2 (germline): MDHEN, SYDVKM.

The chain combines TRBV29-1 with TRBJ2-5; D is perhaps TRBD1 (7 bases). The ends were cut back, 7 bases at V and 7 bases at J, with 19 bases in the middle. CDR3 length: 13 residues. The germline gives CDR1 SQVTM, CDR2 ANQGSEA. The CDR3 is CSANPGQGGTQYF. As DNA, the CDR3 is TGCAGCGCCAATCCTGGGCAGGGGGGGACCCAGTACTTC.

V gene TRBV5-1 combines with J gene TRBJ2-2; 7 positions match TRBD2. CDR1 is SGHRS, CDR2 YFSETQ, per germline. V was pared by 4 bases and J by 7 bases, with 13 bases of the junction left unmatched. This CDR3 spans 16 amino acids. CDR3 sequence: CASSPPGGRIDGELFF. CDR3 coding DNA: TGCGCCAGCAGCCCTCCGGGCGGGAGAATTGACGGGGAGCTGTTTTTT.

This clone has only one observation. The genes are TRBV2 and TRBJ2-5, with D tentatively TRBD1 (6 bases). CDR1 and CDR2 from the germline V gene are SNHLY and FYNNEI. V was trimmed by 6 bases and J by 5 bases, leaving 16 bases between them. The CDR3 has 14 residues. The CDR3 nucleotides are TGTGCCAGCAGCTGGACAGCAAATGCGGAGACCCAGTACTTC. It is translated as CASSWTANAETQYF.

The CDR3 DNA sequence: TGTGCCAGCAGCCCCCTCCTGTGGGAGGGTGGCTACACCTTC. This gives the protein CASSPLLWEGGYTF. This chain joins TRBV6-5 and TRBJ1-2, with D uncertain. Germline V gives CDR1 MNHEY, CDR2 SVGAGI. This CDR3 spans 14 amino acids. Trimming cost V 6 bases and J 7 bases, with 18 bases left between them.

This chain links TRBV12-5 with TRBJ2-1; 9 nucleotides align to TRBD2. Trimming at V came to 6 bases and at J to 9 bases, leaving 12 bases not matched to a gene. Germline lookup yields CDR1 LGHNT and CDR2 FRNRAP. CDR3 length: 15 residues. CDR3 sequence: CASGTGTSLSGEQFF. In nucleotides, the CDR3 is TGTGCTAGTGGAACCGGGACTAGCCTATCGGGTGAGCAGTTCTTC. The whole variable domain, filled in from reference TRBV12-5 and TRBJ2-1, reads DARVTQTPRHKVTEMGQEVTMRCQPILGHNTVFWYRQTMMQGLELLAYFRNRAPLDDSGMPKDRFSAEMPDATLATLKIQPSEPRDSAVYFCASGTGTSLSGEQFFGPGTRLTVL.